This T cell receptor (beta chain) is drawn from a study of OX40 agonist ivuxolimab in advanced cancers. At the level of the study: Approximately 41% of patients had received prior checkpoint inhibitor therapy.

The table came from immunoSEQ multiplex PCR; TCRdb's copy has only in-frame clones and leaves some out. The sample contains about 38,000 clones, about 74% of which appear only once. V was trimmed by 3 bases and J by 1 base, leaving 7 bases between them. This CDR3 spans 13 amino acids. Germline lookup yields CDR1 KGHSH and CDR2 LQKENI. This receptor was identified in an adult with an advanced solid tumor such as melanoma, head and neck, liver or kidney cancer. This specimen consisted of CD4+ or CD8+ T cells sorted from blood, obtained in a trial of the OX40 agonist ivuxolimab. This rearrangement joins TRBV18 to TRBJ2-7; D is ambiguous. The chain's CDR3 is CASSPFRSYEQYF. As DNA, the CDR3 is TGTGCCAGCTCACCGTTCAGGTCCTACGAGCAGTACTTC.